This T cell receptor (beta chain) was identified during a study of cytomegalovirus exposure and HLA in healthy donors. Findings and limits, study-wide: A later analysis showed HLA-associated TCR beta chains outstripping equally common others in clonal expansion.

The CDR3 has 14 amino acids. V was trimmed by 6 bases and J by 0 bases, leaving 10 bases between them. Germline V gene data show CDR1 as SGHTA and CDR2 as FQGNSA. About this clone: Its target is not known.

The PCR contained 60 Vbeta and 13 Jbeta primers. Generated by immunoSEQ multiplex PCR, the TCRdb table keeps only in-frame clones and is missing some. This table holds around 170,000 clones, 77% found once. The gene calls are TRBV7-2 and TRBJ2-3, with a possible D match to TRBD2 (6 bases). The clonotype originates from a man aged 18-30 years in good health and CMV-seronegative. Sequencing was done on a sample of PBMCs. CDR3 protein: CASRRGLSTDTQYF. As DNA, the CDR3 is TGTGCCAGCAGGCGGGGTCTTAGCACAGATACGCAGTATTTT.